The 25 T cell receptor beta chains in this list originate from one sample, sequenced in a study of neoadjuvant nivolumab and ipilimumab in lung cancer. Here immunoSEQ multiplex PCR was the method, and the copy in TCRdb shows in-frame clones only, minus some. The sample lists about 23,000 clones; approximately 77% were seen once. The sequencing used peripheral blood, collected before neoadjuvant nivolumab, alone or with ipilimumab. These receptors were taken from an adult with non-small cell lung cancer.

This clone was detected only a few times. The genes are TRBV7-9 and TRBJ2-1; D gene unclear. CDR1 is SEHNR and CDR2 is FQNEAQ in the germline V gene (reference sequence). The CDR3 length is 15 residues. The V and J ends lost 5 bases and 6 bases respectively, with 17 bases between them. Written as DNA, the CDR3 is TGTGCCAGCAGCGGACGATACCGTTTAATCAATGAGCAGTTCTTC. Translated: CASSGRYRLINEQFF.

This sequence joins TRBV29-1 and TRBJ2-3, with 16 bases identical to TRBD2. The CDR3 contains 17 residues. CDR1 is SQVTM, CDR2 ANQGSEA, per germline. The V segment lost 0 bases and the J segment 5 bases; nucleotides outside the gene matches: 5. The CDR3 region has the DNA TGCAGCGTTGAAGACGGGACTAGCGGGAGGGGTATAGATACGCAGTATTTT. Its translation: CSVEDGTSGRGIDTQYF.

V usage is TRBV11-2 and J usage is TRBJ1-2; D is ambiguous. The CDR3 length is 16 residues. The germline gives CDR1 SGHAT, CDR2 FQNNGV. Trimming stripped 0 bases from V and 3 bases from J, with 14 bases between. CDR3 DNA sequence: TGTGCCAGCAGCTTAGACCCCGAGGGCACCTACTATGGCTACACCTTC. Residues: CASSLDPEGTYYGYTF.

This chain uses TRBV7-2 with TRBJ2-7; a possible D gene is TRBD1 (6 bases). The germline V gene has CDR1 SGHTA and CDR2 FQGNSA. Trimming stripped 1 base from V and 10 bases from J, with 20 bases between. The CDR3 spans 15 residues. CDR3 in amino acids: CASSLDRDNLRGQYF. The CDR3 DNA reads TGTGCCAGCAGCTTAGACAGGGACAACCTACGAGGTCAGTACTTC.

This chain joins TRBV11-3 and TRBJ2-3, with 9 bases aligning to TRBD2. CDR1 and CDR2 from the germline V gene are SGHNT and YENEEA. Trimming at V came to 3 bases and at J to 0 bases, leaving 4 bases not matched to a gene. The CDR3 length is 16 residues. This chain's CDR3 is CASSFGLASSTDTQYF. The DNA of the CDR3 is TGTGCCAGCAGCTTCGGACTAGCGTCTAGCACAGATACGCAGTATTTT.

The chain links TRBV2 to TRBJ2-7; the match to TRBD2 covers 12 bases. Trimming took 8 bases from V and 6 from J; bases not matched to a gene: 17. Germline V CDR1 and CDR2: SNHLY, FYNNEI. CDR3 length equals 17 residues. This CDR3 is CASRPGLAGARVGEQYF. CDR3 in DNA: TGTGCCAGCCGACCGGGACTAGCGGGCGCGAGAGTAGGCGAGCAGTACTTC.

This clone was counted a few times. The gene calls are TRBV11-3 and TRBJ2-3; a possible D gene is TRBD1 (6 bases). CDR1 and CDR2 from the germline V gene are SGHNT and YENEEA. CDR3 length: 15 amino acids. V was clipped by 5 bases and J by 2 bases, with 14 bases between them. Here the CDR3 DNA reads TGTGCCAGCAGCCCCTCGGGACACTCCACAGATACGCAGTATTTT. It is translated as CASSPSGHSTDTQYF.

The V gene is TRBV30, the J gene TRBJ2-7; TRBD1 matches at 9 bases. The ends lost 0 bases at V and 4 bases at J; junction bases unmatched: 10. The CDR3 runs to 16 residues. The germline V gene encodes CDR1 GTSNPN and CDR2 SVGIG (reference sequence). Written as DNA, the CDR3 is TGTGCCTGGAGTGTAAAAAAGGGACAGGGATCATACGAGCAGTACTTC. Protein product: CAWSVKKGQGSYEQYF.

V and J are TRBV5-1 and TRBJ2-6; D remains ambiguous. This CDR3 spans 15 amino acids. CDR1 SGHRS and CDR2 YFSETQ come from the germline V gene. Trimming left V 9 bases short and J 4 bases short, with 17 bases between. The DNA for the CDR3 is TGCGCCACCTCACCGGATCCCGGGGGGGCCAACGTCCTGACTTTC. Residues: CATSPDPGGANVLTF.

The chain has TRBV18 and TRBJ2-6, with D unclear. V lost 6 bases and J 0 bases, leaving 9 bases between the germline ends. In germline, CDR1 is KGHSH, CDR2 LQKENI. CDR3 size: 15 residues. CDR3 sequence (DNA): TGTGCCAGCTCGATTCAGAGCTCTGGGGCCAACGTCCTGACTTTC. Encoded protein: CASSIQSSGANVLTF.

This chain joins TRBV2 and TRBJ1-2; D uncertain. Germline CDR1 and CDR2: SNHLY and FYNNEI. CDR3 length: 14 amino acids. V gave up 6 bases and J gave up 3 bases, with 14 bases separating them. Here the CDR3 reads CASSPTSGYYGYTF. DNA for the CDR3: TGTGCCAGCAGCCCTACGTCAGGTTACTATGGCTACACCTTC.

The chain employs TRBV5-1 and TRBJ1-3; D might be TRBD1 (5 bases). The V gene's germline CDR1 is SGHRS and CDR2 YFSETQ. There are 15 residues in the CDR3. V dropped 0 bases and J dropped 1 base, with 8 bases sitting between them. Here the CDR3 reads CASSLGQPSGNTIYF. The CDR3 region has the DNA TGCGCCAGCAGCTTGGGACAGCCGTCTGGAAACACCATATATTTT. The full variable domain, completed using reference TRBV5-1 and TRBJ1-3, is KAGVTQTPRYLIKTRGQQVTLSCSPISGHRSVSWYQQTPGQGLQFLFEYFSETQRNKGNFPGRFSGRQFSNSRSEMNVSTLELGDSALYLCASSLGQPSGNTIYFGEGSWLTVV.

Concerning this clone: This sample includes further DNA sequences coding for the same CDR3. V usage is TRBV7-2 and J usage is TRBJ2-3; no reliable D call. CDR3 size: 12 residues. V lost 6 bases and J 2 bases, leaving 6 bases between the germline ends. Germline CDR1 reads SGHTA; CDR2 reads FQGNSA. This chain's CDR3 is CASSSNTDTQYF. The CDR3 nucleotides read TGTGCCAGCAGTTCTAACACAGATACGCAGTATTTT.

The J gene is TRBJ1-5, the V gene TRBV5-8; D not certain. Germline CDR1 reads SGHTS; CDR2 reads YDEGEE. V was shortened by 5 bases and J by 0 bases, with 12 bases between the two germline ends. The CDR3 length is 15 residues. CDR3 region: CASSRTTYSNQPQHF. In DNA form, the CDR3 reads TGTGCCAGCAGTCGTACGACTTATAGCAATCAGCCCCAGCATTTT.

This clone was counted once. V usage is TRBV20-1 and J usage is TRBJ1-2; D is unclear. The CDR3 loop spans 11 amino acids. V was trimmed by 5 bases and J by 8 bases, leaving 12 bases between them. Germline CDR1 DFQATT, CDR2 SNEGSKA (reference sequence). CDR3 DNA: TGCAGTGCTGAGGCCCCTAAGGGCTACACCTTC. Translated: CSAEAPKGYTF.

Only one count was recorded for this clone. The CDR3 reads CASSPTGRSSYEQYF. Here the CDR3 DNA reads TGTGCCAGCAGCCCGACGGGACGGAGCTCCTACGAGCAGTACTTC. V is TRBV11-1 and J is TRBJ2-7; D might be TRBD1 or TRBD2, each matching 5 bases. The CDR3 totals 15 residues. In germline, CDR1 is SGHAT, CDR2 FQDESV (reference sequence). V dropped 5 bases and J dropped 0 bases, with 14 bases sitting between them.

The CDR3 sequence is CASSRQNDEKLFF. The CDR3 DNA follows: TGTGCCAGCAGCAGACAGAATGATGAAAAACTGTTTTTT. This chain connects TRBV9 to TRBJ1-4; D is perhaps TRBD1 (5 bases). The ends were cut back, 4 bases at V and 6 bases at J, with 10 bases in the middle. CDR3 length equals 13 residues. Germline loops: CDR1 SGDLS, CDR2 YYNGEE.

This rearrangement joins TRBV7-9 to TRBJ2-3; 8 bases are a match to TRBD2. Germline trimming cut 5 bases from V and 4 bases from J; bases unmatched to any gene: 17. Germline CDR1 SEHNR, CDR2 FQNEAQ (reference sequence). The CDR3 consists of 18 residues. CDR3 residues: CASSPPGWTAGVSDTQYF. As DNA, the CDR3 is TGTGCCAGCAGCCCCCCCGGATGGACAGCGGGAGTATCAGATACGCAGTATTTT.

The chain recombines TRBV11-2 with TRBJ2-2; TRBD1 aligns across 7 bases. The V and J ends lost 5 bases and 3 bases, in that order; junction bases with no gene match: 9. CDR3 length: 16 amino acids. In germline, CDR1 is SGHAT, CDR2 FQNNGV. CDR3 sequence reads: CASSLKQGMYTGELFF. The CDR3 bases are TGTGCCAGCAGCCTGAAACAGGGGATGTACACCGGGGAGCTGTTTTTT.

Only a few counts were recorded for this clone. CDR3 residues: CASSEGRVEAFF. The CDR3 nucleotides read TGTGCCAGCAGTGAGGGCAGGGTGGAGGCTTTCTTT. The rearrangement joins TRBV2 to TRBJ1-1; TRBD1 might be the D (5 bases). Trimming pared 3 bases from V and 11 bases from J, leaving 13 bases between. CDR1 and CDR2 from the germline V gene are SNHLY and FYNNEI. The CDR3 loop spans 12 amino acids.

The V and J genes are TRBV7-2 and TRBJ2-4; no clear D gene. V lost 1 base and J 1 base, leaving 8 bases between the germline ends. From germline, CDR1 is SGHTA and CDR2 FQGNSA. There are 15 residues in the CDR3. The CDR3 coding sequence is TGTGCCAGCAGCTTAGTGTCCGACGCCAAAAACATTCAGTACTTC. Translated: CASSLVSDAKNIQYF.

The genes are TRBV12-5 and TRBJ2-7; TRBD1 aligns across 9 bases. There are 13 residues in the CDR3. Germline V gives CDR1 LGHNT, CDR2 FRNRAP. After removal of 5 bases from V and 5 bases from J, the junction contained 4 bases not matched to a gene. In DNA form, the CDR3 reads TGTGCTAGTGGTATGGGACAGGGTAACGAGCAGTACTTC. Amino acid sequence: CASGMGQGNEQYF.

J is TRBJ1-5 and V is TRBV5-5; possibly TRBD1 for D (5 bases). The CDR3 is made up of 15 amino acids. Germline assignment: CDR1 SGHKS and CDR2 YYEKEE (reference sequence). V was cut by 4 bases and J by 0 bases, with 11 bases left in between. CDR3 in amino acids: CASSGGTYSNQPQHF. CDR3 DNA sequence: TGTGCCAGCAGCGGTGGGACGTATAGCAATCAGCCCCAGCATTTT. Complete variable domain (other parts from reference TRBV5-5 and TRBJ1-5): DAGVTQSPTHLIKTRGQQVTLRCSPISGHKSVSWYQQVLGQGPQFIFQYYEKEERGRGNFPDRFSARQFPNYSSELNVNALLLGDSALYLCASSGGTYSNQPQHFGDGTRLSIL.

The table lists this clone with a few counts. The chain employs TRBV7-9 and TRBJ2-7, with TRBD1 matching 11 bases. Unmatched junction bases numbered 5, after V lost 3 bases and J lost 4 bases. Germline loops: CDR1 SEHNR, CDR2 FQNEAQ (reference sequence). The CDR3 extends over 15 amino acids. This chain's CDR3 is CASSLTGTGGYEQYF. For the CDR3, the DNA is TGTGCCAGCAGCTTGACCGGGACAGGGGGTTACGAGCAGTACTTC.

This chain joins TRBV6-6 and TRBJ1-1, with D unresolved. Germline V CDR1 and CDR2: MNHNY, SVGAGI (reference sequence). This CDR3 is 12 amino acids long. With 7 bases removed from V and 3 bases from J, the gap between germline ends came to 9 bases. The CDR3 spells CASTVLDTEAFF. The CDR3 region has the DNA TGTGCCAGCACCGTTCTGGACACTGAAGCTTTCTTT.